The present TCR beta chain was sequenced within a study of T cells in Graves' hyperthyroidism and ophthalmopathy. Background on the study: Blood was drawn when the patient was first diagnosed and still untreated.

Ophthalmopathy patients had moderate-to-severe active disease, CAS ≥3, NOSPECS ≥4, and disease duration under 3 months. This CDR3 has 17 amino acids. CDR1 and CDR2 (germline): MNHEY, SVGEGT. Unmatched junction bases numbered 13, after V lost 2 bases and J lost 4 bases. Amplification of TCR beta CDR3 regions was performed using RNA transcripts as template. Carried out on the TCR CDR3, a first-round RT-PCR used the HTBI primer set. TCRdb fed the multiplex PCR reads into MiXCR, producing one record per CDR3 protein. The sample consists of about half a million distinct CDR3 sequences, roughly 15% of them appearing once.

The V call is TRBV6-2 or TRBV6-3, the J call TRBJ1-2, with TRBD1 identical over 7 bases. The sample consisted of blood. The clonotype originates from a woman aged 25 to 39 with Graves' ophthalmopathy. The CDR3, as DNA: TGTGCCAGCAGTTACGATCGCAGAGGGGGCGCCGCCTATGGCTACACCTTC. The encoded protein is CASSYDRRGGAAYGYTF.